Each of the 20 T cell receptor beta chains below was sequenced from the same sample in a study of blood T cell repertoires in COVID-19. Assay used: immunoSEQ multiplex PCR; TCRdb lists only in-frame clones, some missing. Of 110,000 or so clones in the sample, 90% are singletons; the top ten hold under 6%. The sequencing input was peripheral blood. These receptors came from a woman aged 50 to 60 with acute or convalescent COVID-19.

The CDR3 DNA reads as TGTGCCAGCAGCCGTACAGGGCGCACTGAAGCTTTCTTT. Translating it yields CASSRTGRTEAFF. The gene calls are TRBV3-1 (or the pseudogene TRBV3-2) and TRBJ1-1, with D possibly matching TRBD1 (6 bases). CDR1 and CDR2 from the germline V gene are LGHDT and YNNKEL (reference sequence). Trimming removed 4 bases at V and 4 bases at J, with 10 bases between. This CDR3 contains 13 residues.

Here the CDR3 reads CASSPRIGLGGNEQFF. The CDR3 DNA reads as TGCGCCAGCAGCCCTCGCATCGGGTTAGGGGGCAATGAGCAGTTCTTC. The gene calls are TRBV4-1 and TRBJ2-1; D possibly corresponds to TRBD1 (6 bases). CDR3 length: 16 amino acids. V lost 4 bases, J lost 6 bases, and 19 bases lay in between. Looked up from germline, CDR1 is MGHRA and CDR2 is YSYEKL.

The CDR3 DNA is TGCAGCGTTGAATCGGGAGAGACCCAGTACTTC. As protein: CSVESGETQYF. The chain has TRBV29-1 and TRBJ2-5; D remains ambiguous. Germline lookup yields CDR1 SQVTM and CDR2 ANQGSEA. Trimming left V 2 bases short and J 4 bases short, with 5 bases between. This CDR3 contains 11 residues.

The V call is TRBV5-1, the J call TRBJ2-2; D ambiguous. Trimming took off 4 bases at V and 5 bases at J, with 12 bases between the two ends. Germline V gene data show CDR1 as SGHRS and CDR2 as YFSETQ. The CDR3 spans 14 residues. CDR3 in amino acids: CASSVLFLTGELFF. The CDR3 coding sequence is TGCGCCAGCAGCGTCCTGTTTTTAACCGGGGAGCTGTTTTTT. Variable domain in full (rest from reference TRBV5-1 and TRBJ2-2): KAGVTQTPRYLIKTRGQQVTLSCSPISGHRSVSWYQQTPGQGLQFLFEYFSETQRNKGNFPGRFSGRQFSNSRSEMNVSTLELGDSALYLCASSVLFLTGELFFGEGSRLTVL.

The genes are TRBV28 and TRBJ2-7; D might be TRBD2 (5 bases). In germline, CDR1 is MDHEN, CDR2 SYDVKM. Trimming left V 8 bases short and J 0 bases short, with 20 bases between. CDR3 length equals 16 residues. The chain's CDR3 is CASADLTPQSSYEQYF. The CDR3 nucleotides read TGTGCCAGCGCGGACTTGACACCCCAGAGCTCCTACGAGCAGTACTTC.

The J gene is TRBJ1-5, the V gene TRBV3-1 (or the pseudogene TRBV3-2); possibly TRBD1 for D (6 bases). Germline CDR1 LGHDT, CDR2 YNNKEL (reference sequence). V was clipped by 6 bases and J by 0 bases, with 21 bases between them. The CDR3 length is 18 residues. This chain's CDR3 is CASSQLPGHPCSNQPQHF. CDR3 nucleotides: TGTGCCAGCAGTCAACTGCCGGGACATCCTTGTAGCAATCAGCCCCAGCATTTT.

This clone appeared once. This chain joins TRBV11-3 and TRBJ2-1; TRBD1 agrees at 7 bases. V trimming: 3 bases; J trimming: 6 bases; junction bases outside the gene matches: 8. Germline V gives CDR1 SGHNT, CDR2 YENEEA. The CDR3 contains 15 residues. The CDR3 sequence is CASSLRQGGFNEQFF. In DNA, the CDR3 is TGTGCCAGCAGCTTGAGACAGGGTGGGTTCAATGAGCAGTTCTTC.

The V and J genes are TRBV3-1 (or the pseudogene TRBV3-2) and TRBJ2-2, with D perhaps matching TRBD2 (5 bases). CDR3 size: 15 residues. The germline V gene has CDR1 LGHDT and CDR2 YNNKEL (reference sequence). V was trimmed by 3 bases and J by 7 bases, leaving 15 bases between them. CDR3 nucleotide sequence: TGTGCCAGCAGCCAGAGGAACGCCGCGGGCGGGGAGCTGTTTTTT. This encodes CASSQRNAAGGELFF.

This chain uses TRBV7-8 with TRBJ2-5; 8 nucleotides agree with TRBD1. With V trimmed by 2 bases and J by 4 bases, 6 bases remained unmatched. This CDR3 is 15 amino acids long. The germline gives CDR1 SGHVS, CDR2 FQNEAQ. The CDR3 spells CASSLQQGAGETQYF. Written as DNA, the CDR3 is TGTGCCAGCAGCTTACAGCAGGGGGCAGGAGAGACCCAGTACTTC. Filled out from reference TRBV7-8 and TRBJ2-5, the complete variable domain reads GAGVSQSPRYKVAKRGQDVALRCDPISGHVSLFWYQQALGQGPEFLTYFQNEAQLDKSGLPSDRFFAERPEGSVSTLKIQRTQQEDSAVYLCASSLQQGAGETQYFGPGTRLLVL.

This rearrangement joins TRBV28 to TRBJ2-1; 9 bases are a match to TRBD2. Germline CDR1 reads MDHEN; CDR2 reads SYDVKM. This CDR3 region has 15 residues. Trimming cost V 2 bases and J 9 bases; bases outside gene matches: 8. The CDR3 loop is CASSLIAGGPGEQFF. The CDR3 DNA sequence: TGTGCCAGCAGTTTAATTGCGGGAGGGCCAGGTGAGCAGTTCTTC.

The table lists this clone with a count of one. V usage is TRBV2 and J usage is TRBJ2-5; 10 bases fit TRBD1. The J segment lost 7 bases and the V segment lost 5 bases, leaving 10 bases of the junction unmatched. There are 15 residues in the CDR3. Germline-derived CDR1 and CDR2 are SNHLY and FYNNEI. CDR3 DNA: TGTGCCAGCAGTTTAGGGGACAGGGGTATAGGGACCCAGTACTTC. Translating it yields CASSLGDRGIGTQYF.

This clone was picked up one time. This chain links TRBV2 with TRBJ2-5; maybe TRBD2 (6 bases). Germline CDR1 is SNHLY and CDR2 is FYNNEI. The CDR3 has 13 residues. The V gene lost 10 bases and the J gene lost 5 bases, with 17 bases spanning the gap. The CDR3 reads CATRLSGSETQYF. CDR3 sequence (DNA): TGTGCCACAAGACTAAGCGGGTCGGAGACCCAGTACTTC. The full variable domain, its missing parts supplied by reference TRBV2 and TRBJ2-5, is EPEVTQTPSHQVTQMGQEVILRCVPISNHLYFYWYRQILGQKVEFLVSFYNNEISEKSEIFDDQFSVERPDGSNFTLKIRSTKLEDSAMYFCATRLSGSETQYFGPGTRLLVL.

This chain connects TRBV2 to TRBJ2-3; unclear D gene. Trimming took 8 bases from V and 0 from J, leaving 9 bases between them. This CDR3 is built from 13 residues. From germline, CDR1 is SNHLY and CDR2 FYNNEI. The CDR3 DNA reads TGTGCCAGCCTCCTCGGGAGCACAGATACGCAGTATTTT. Its translation is CASLLGSTDTQYF.

The chain links TRBV19 to TRBJ2-7; 7 bases line up with TRBD2. V lost 3 bases and J lost 5; bases outside the gene matches: 1. CDR1 and CDR2 from the germline V gene are LNHDA and SQIVND (reference sequence). The CDR3 length is 12 residues. The CDR3 loop reads CASSMGGDEQYF. The CDR3, as DNA: TGTGCCAGTAGTATGGGAGGGGACGAGCAGTACTTC. Combining the CDR3 with reference TRBV19 and TRBJ2-7 gives the whole variable domain DGGITQSPKYLFRKEGQNVTLSCEQNLNHDAMYWYRQDPGQGLRLIYYSQIVNDFQKGDIAEGYSVSREKKESFPLTVTSAQKNPTAFYLCASSMGGDEQYFGPGTRLTVT.

V and J are TRBV9 and TRBJ1-6; 7 bases line up with TRBD1. V dropped 3 bases and J dropped 0; count of bases not matched to a gene: 3. The CDR3 is 16 residues long. Germline CDR1 reads SGDLS; CDR2 reads YYNGEE. CDR3 in DNA: TGTGCCAGCAGCGCAGGGGGGAGCTCCTATAATTCACCCCTCCACTTT. Translated: CASSAGGSSYNSPLHF.

This clone was seen a few times. The V call is TRBV7-9, the J call TRBJ2-3; 9 bases match TRBD2. V was clipped by 0 bases and J by 5 bases; unmatched bases: 3. From germline, CDR1 is SEHNR and CDR2 FQNEAQ (reference sequence). The CDR3 is made up of 15 amino acids. The CDR3 region is CASSLAAGGRDTQYF. For the CDR3, the DNA is TGTGCCAGCAGCTTAGCAGCGGGGGGAAGAGATACGCAGTATTTT.

The chain combines TRBV28 with TRBJ1-5; D gene uncertain. This CDR3 comprises 13 residues. Trimming left V 2 bases short and J 11 bases short, with 13 bases between. Germline V lookup: CDR1 MDHEN, CDR2 SYDVKM. CDR3 sequence: CASSLGRAEAQHF. CDR3 nucleotides: TGTGCCAGCAGTTTAGGGAGGGCTGAGGCCCAGCATTTT.

V and J are TRBV7-6 and TRBJ1-2; 7 bases line up with TRBD1. The CDR3 is 13 residues long. V dropped 5 bases and J dropped 4; count of bases not matched to a gene: 4. Germline loops: CDR1 SGHVS, CDR2 FNYEAQ. The CDR3 nucleotides read TGTGCCAGCAGCCAGGGGGAGGCCTATGGCTACACCTTC. Its protein product is CASSQGEAYGYTF.

This chain links TRBV7-9 with TRBJ1-2; TRBD1 matches 7 bases. Germline trimming cut 4 bases from V and 8 bases from J; bases unmatched to any gene: 13. Per germline, CDR1 SEHNR and CDR2 FQNEAQ (reference sequence). CDR3 length: 15 amino acids. CDR3 sequence (DNA): TGTGCCAGCAGCTCCGGTGACAGGGTGGGTAGAGGCTACACCTTC. Protein sequence: CASSSGDRVGRGYTF.

This rearrangement joins TRBV11-1 to TRBJ2-7; 9 positions agree with TRBD1. Germline assignment: CDR1 SGHAT and CDR2 FQDESV (reference sequence). V gave up 5 bases and J gave up 1 base; unmatched junction bases: 9. The CDR3 is 16 residues long. The CDR3 DNA follows: TGTGCCAGCAGCCCTCCGACCGGGACAGGGTCCTACGAGCAGTACTTC. Residues: CASSPPTGTGSYEQYF.